The TCR beta chain described here comes from a study of shared clonotypes between healthy human individuals. Overall study: Donors had three CD4 naive, three CD4 memory, two CD8 naive and one CD8 memory plate apiece.

A deep-level run was used for the assay. In the original analysis: Junction-only immunoSEQ sequences carried no quality scores, so filtering differed. Libraries were prepared by immunoSEQ multiplex PCR; TCRdb keeps only in-frame clonotypes and omits some of them. That table supplies the V and J calls and clone size; D and trimming were determined from the DNA. The repertoire includes some 1.5 million clones, roughly 96% of them detected once, and approximately 1.2% sits in the top ten. CDR1 SSHAT and CDR2 FNYEAQ come from the germline V gene (reference sequence). This CDR3 spans 15 amino acids. Worth noting for this clone: At one of its ends the junction is not consistent with the germline gene, which may arise from a read error.

The sequencing sample was made of naive CD4+ T cells sorted from blood. The subset was: CD45RA+ positively selected. This chain links TRBV7-7 with TRBJ2-2; 13 nucleotides match TRBD2. The clonotype originates from a man in his thirties or forties in good health. CDR3 nucleotide sequence: TGTGCTAGCAGCACTGGACTAGCGGGAGCCGGGGAGCTGTTTTTT. It encodes CASSTGLAGAGELFF.